The present T cell receptor beta chain was sequenced within a study of regulatory T cells in long-lasting Graves disease (dated by TCRdb to the early 2020s). For the study in its entirety: Persistent Graves' disease meant more than 5 years of antithyroid drug treatment with TSH receptor autoantibodies that stayed positive. Patients with persistent Graves' disease were compared with patients with newly diagnosed Graves' disease using TCR sequencing and RNA sequencing of peripheral blood. The study was registered as a clinical trial and conducted in China. TCR sequencing covered about 13 persistent and around 20 newly diagnosed Graves' disease patients, some 35 samples in total. In the clinical cohort, patients with persistent Graves' disease had used antithyroid drugs for an average of about 9.3 years.

Sample time point, as interpreted from the label and publication: persistent/refractory GD, antithyroid drugs over 5 years with positive TRAb. For both TCR sequencing and RNA sequencing, RNA was extracted from PBMCs using TRIzol. Graves' disease was diagnosed according to American Thyroid Association guidelines. Recruitment of patients was carried out at an endocrinology department in Xi'an, China. Each patient gave 7 to 9.5 milliliters of peripheral blood, collected in an EDTA anticoagulant tube. Ficoll Paque Plus density gradient separation was used to isolate PBMCs, and no additional T cell sorting was done. An Agilent 2100 Bioanalyzer and agarose gel were used to check RNA quality, and a NanoDrop 2000 was used to measure RNA concentration. Points the paper makes about the study in general: The study examined only peripheral blood because the primary lesion, thyroid tissue, could not be accessed. As a limitation, the authors acknowledged that the small sample size may reduce accuracy. More public clonotypes were shared among persistent patients (2,741) than among newly diagnosed patients (approximately 1,000). Lower TCR Shannon entropy and fewer highly expanded clones were observed in persistent Graves' disease patients than in newly diagnosed patients, which suggested clonal expansion. TRBV28, TRBJ1-2 and TRBJ2-5 were preferentially used in persistent disease, while TRBV20-1 and TRBJ2-1 were favored in newly diagnosed disease. Only the TCR beta chain was sequenced and analyzed.

Including cysteine and phenylalanine, the CDR3 has 14 amino acids. The read is trimmed to its CDR3 DNA, 42 bases read in frame from base 1. The germline V gene yields SGHRS for CDR1 and YFSETQ for CDR2. At the junction V is shortened by 1 base and J by 0 bases, with 7 bases in between. In regard to this clonotype: It lacks a known antigen. Per-base qualities were not stored, and no clone one base away is much larger.

The library was made by multiplex PCR. Instrument on record: Illumina HiSeq 4000. TCR beta libraries were built with iRepertoire HTBI primers and Arm-PCR amplification of CDR3 regions. Before sequencing, the PCR products went through gel purification. The authors' pipeline ran thus. Across samples, 62 TRBV and 14 TRBJ segments were identified and used for gene usage analysis of CDR3 amino acid clonotypes. Filtered high-quality paired reads were merged into contigs using COPE and FqMerger. BLAST was used to align contigs to IMGT TRBV, TRBD and TRBJ reference genes, and CDR3 was defined according to IMGT. Any clonotype with a frequency above 0.1% was classified as a highly expanded clone. Shannon entropy served as the measure of repertoire diversity, while the Gini coefficient captured V-J evenness. Clonotypes shared by more than one individual were considered public. Through fastp at Q25 and MiXCR, TCRdb rebuilt clones from the public reads, retaining in-frame beta chains. CDR3 protein sequences are deduplicated, and each keeps its most common genes and DNA. The V and J calls were determined by TCRdb, not by the authors. Counted in this sample were hundreds of thousands of distinct CDR3 sequences; around 32% of them appeared once. Under 50% of the sample rests with the top ten.

This TCR was sampled from a female donor with Graves disease. Rearrangement joined TRBV5-1 to TRBJ2-5, with the D gene call left open. The source material was peripheral blood mononuclear cells (PBMCs), sampled when the disease was refractory, from a patient treated with antithyroid drugs. The DNA sequence is given as TGCGCCAGCAGCTTGCCCCTGCACCAAGAGACCCAGTACTTC. This codes for CASSLPLHQETQYF. The entire variable domain, with the stretches around the CDR3 drawn from the reference TRBV5-1 and TRBJ2-5 proteins, is KAGVTQTPRYLIKTRGQQVTLSCSPISGHRSVSWYQQTPGQGLQFLFEYFSETQRNKGNFPGRFSGRQFSNSRSEMNVSTLELGDSALYLCASSLPLHQETQYFGPGTRLLVL.